These 29 T cell receptor beta chains came from one sample sequenced in a study of blood T cell repertoires in COVID-19. This table comes from immunoSEQ multiplex PCR, and its TCRdb copy is limited to in-frame clones, with some not included. The sample lists 55,000 to 65,000 clones; 75% to 85% were seen once. The sequenced sample consisted of peripheral blood. These receptors were collected from a man aged 55 to 70 with COVID-19, enrolled during active disease.

V is TRBV7-2 and J is TRBJ2-5, with D possibly matching TRBD2 (6 bases). V dropped 0 bases and J dropped 5 bases, with 16 bases sitting between them. Per germline, CDR1 SGHTA and CDR2 FQGNSA. The CDR3 totals 16 residues. CDR3 coding DNA: TGTGCCAGCAGCTTAGCGGGAGGTTCCACGGGGGAGACCCAGTACTTC. It encodes CASSLAGGSTGETQYF.

The chain is built from TRBV2 and TRBJ2-7; 8 bases align to TRBD1. This CDR3 has 12 amino acids. V dropped 6 bases and J dropped 5; count of bases not matched to a gene: 3. CDR1 SNHLY and CDR2 FYNNEI come from the germline V gene. The CDR3 is CASRDRVHEQYF. The CDR3 bases are TGTGCCAGCAGGGACAGGGTCCACGAGCAGTACTTC.

This clone turned up a few times. The chain joins TRBV6-5 to TRBJ1-2; perhaps TRBD1 as D (6 bases). V dropped 6 bases and J dropped 4 bases, with 9 bases sitting between them. The CDR3 covers 12 residues. Germline CDR1 and CDR2: MNHEY and SVGAGI. The CDR3: CASSPGVYGYTF. As DNA, the CDR3 is TGTGCCAGCAGCCCAGGGGTCTATGGCTACACCTTC.

The genes are TRBV19 and TRBJ1-2; TRBD1 might be the D (6 bases). The CDR3 runs 14 residues. Trimming removed 4 bases from V and 4 bases from J, with 13 bases in between. The germline V gene encodes CDR1 LNHDA and CDR2 SQIVND (reference sequence). The CDR3 sequence: CASSRIGQTYGYTF. CDR3 in DNA: TGTGCCAGTAGTAGGATAGGACAGACCTATGGCTACACCTTC.

This clone has a handful of counts. The J gene is TRBJ1-5, the V gene TRBV18, with 8 bases identical to TRBD1. Germline V CDR1 and CDR2: KGHSH, LQKENI. V lost 5 bases and J lost 5; bases outside the gene matches: 5. The CDR3 is made up of 14 amino acids. In DNA, the CDR3 is TGTGCCAGCTCATCCGACAGGGGACATCAGCCCCAGCATTTT. Residues: CASSSDRGHQPQHF.

This sequence joins TRBV9 and TRBJ2-3; 7 nucleotides match TRBD2. This CDR3 is 16 amino acids long. V dropped 4 bases and J dropped 2; count of bases not matched to a gene: 10. Germline V lookup: CDR1 SGDLS, CDR2 YYNGEE. In nucleotides, the CDR3 is TGTGCCAGCAGCCCCCGCTGGGGGGGAATCACAGATACGCAGTATTTT. Translation: CASSPRWGGITDTQYF.

V usage is TRBV18 and J usage is TRBJ2-3; D is perhaps TRBD1 (6 bases). Germline assignment: CDR1 KGHSH and CDR2 LQKENI. V lost 0 bases to trimming and J lost 0 bases, with 13 bases between them. The CDR3 totals 17 residues. In DNA form, the CDR3 reads TGTGCCAGCTCACCACCGAACGGACAGAGAAGCACAGATACGCAGTATTTT. This codes for CASSPPNGQRSTDTQYF.

This chain uses TRBV4-3 with TRBJ2-7, with TRBD1 identical over 7 bases. V gave up 4 bases and J gave up 4 bases; unmatched junction bases: 10. Germline V gene data show CDR1 as LGHNA and CDR2 as YSLEER. The CDR3 has 15 residues. CDR3 loop: CASSRSWAQGYEQYF. The DNA for the CDR3 is TGCGCCAGCAGCCGAAGTTGGGCACAGGGGTACGAGCAGTACTTC.

CDR3 in amino acids: CASSLKLRAEAFF. The CDR3 nucleotides read TGTGCCAGCAGTTTGAAACTGCGGGCTGAAGCTTTCTTT. The chain carries TRBV12-3 or TRBV12-4 and TRBJ1-1; D is undetermined. The CDR3 runs to 13 residues. Trimming took off 3 bases at V and 6 bases at J, with 11 bases between the two ends.

The chain links TRBV10-3 to TRBJ2-2, with D tentatively TRBD1 (5 bases). The CDR3 extends over 16 amino acids. Germline V gene lookup returns CDR1 ENHRY and CDR2 SYGVKD. The germline V and J ends were trimmed by 0 bases and 4 bases, with 12 bases remaining between them. In DNA form, the CDR3 reads TGTGCCATCAGTGAGTCAATCTTCAGGGCCACCGGGGAGCTGTTTTTT. This gives the protein CAISESIFRATGELFF.

The chain couples TRBV19 to TRBJ1-1; TRBD1 agrees at 10 bases. The V and J ends lost 8 bases and 0 bases, in that order; junction bases with no gene match: 0. CDR3 length: 13 amino acids. CDR1 is LNHDA and CDR2 is SQIVND in the germline V gene (reference sequence). In nucleotides, the CDR3 is TGTGCCAGTGGACAGGGGGTGAACACTGAAGCTTTCTTT. It codes for CASGQGVNTEAFF. Full variable domain (outside the CDR3, taken from reference TRBV19 and TRBJ1-1): DGGITQSPKYLFRKEGQNVTLSCEQNLNHDAMYWYRQDPGQGLRLIYYSQIVNDFQKGDIAEGYSVSREKKESFPLTVTSAQKNPTAFYLCASGQGVNTEAFFGQGTRLTVV.

The rearrangement links TRBV27 to TRBJ2-7, with 11 bases aligning to TRBD1. The CDR3 is made up of 14 amino acids. V was pared by 5 bases and J by 4 bases, with 4 bases of the junction left unmatched. CDR1 is MNHEY and CDR2 is SMNVEV in the germline V gene (reference sequence). This CDR3 reads CASSRTGGRYEQYF. The CDR3 DNA is TGTGCCAGCAGTCGGACAGGGGGCAGGTACGAGCAGTACTTC.

The chain carries TRBV2 and TRBJ1-4; TRBD1 might be the D (6 bases). Germline values: CDR1 SNHLY, CDR2 FYNNEI. The CDR3 runs 15 residues. Trimming left V 4 bases short and J 2 bases short, with 11 bases between. CDR3 nucleotides: TGTGCCAGCAGTGCCATTACAGGGACTAATGAAAAACTGTTTTTT. Encoded protein: CASSAITGTNEKLFF.

The V call is TRBV7-2, the J call TRBJ1-3, with D maybe TRBD1 (5 bases). V lost 0 bases and J 5 bases, leaving 17 bases between the germline ends. This CDR3 comprises 17 residues. Germline V CDR1 and CDR2: SGHTA, FQGNSA. The CDR3 reads CASSLASGIPTRNTIYF. CDR3 coding DNA: TGTGCCAGCAGCTTAGCCTCAGGGATCCCGACCCGAAACACCATATATTTT.

V and J are TRBV5-1 and TRBJ2-7; D may be TRBD1 (7 bases). Trimming shortened V by 4 bases and J by 7 bases, and 15 bases separated the two germline ends. The CDR3 has 13 residues. The germline V gene encodes CDR1 SGHRS and CDR2 YFSETQ. This CDR3 reads CASSTEGAGEQYF. CDR3 DNA sequence: TGCGCCAGCAGCACGGAGGGGGCCGGGGAGCAGTACTTC.

This chain links TRBV18 with TRBJ1-5; possibly TRBD1 for D (5 bases). Trimming took off 1 base at V and 0 bases at J, with 7 bases between the two ends. CDR1 is KGHSH, CDR2 LQKENI, per germline. The CDR3 is made up of 15 amino acids. The CDR3 is CASSPQGLSNQPQHF. For the CDR3, the DNA is TGTGCCAGCTCACCACAGGGGCTTAGCAATCAGCCCCAGCATTTT. Based on the CDR3 plus reference TRBV18 and TRBJ1-5, the full variable domain is NAGVMQNPRHLVRRRGQEARLRCSPMKGHSHVYWYRQLPEEGLKFMVYLQKENIIDESGMPKERFSAEFPKEGPSILRIQQVVRGDSAAYFCASSPQGLSNQPQHFGDGTRLSIL.

V and J are TRBV5-4 and TRBJ1-4; a weak D match, TRBD1 (6 bases). The CDR3 consists of 15 residues. Per the germline V gene, CDR1 is SGHNT and CDR2 is YYREEE (reference sequence). Trimming shortened V by 2 bases and J by 6 bases, and 14 bases separated the two germline ends. The CDR3, as DNA: TGTGCCAGCAGCTTAGCGGGACCAGGGGATGAAAAACTGTTTTTT. This codes for CASSLAGPGDEKLFF.

The chain employs TRBV11-3 and TRBJ2-1; tentative D call: TRBD2 (6 bases). The germline gives CDR1 SGHNT, CDR2 YENEEA. CDR3 length equals 14 residues. V was pared by 5 bases and J by 6 bases, with 14 bases between. The CDR3 DNA reads as TGTGCCAGCAGCGCAAGACTAGTAGGCAATGAGCAGTTCTTC. The encoded protein is CASSARLVGNEQFF. Using reference TRBV11-3 and TRBJ2-1 for the parts outside the CDR3, the full variable domain is EAGVVQSPRYKIIEKKQPVAFWCNPISGHNTLYWYLQNLGQGPELLIRYENEEAVDDSQLPKDRFSAERLKGVDSTLKIQPAELGDSAVYLCASSARLVGNEQFFGPGTRLTVL.

The chain uses TRBV3-1 (or the pseudogene TRBV3-2) and TRBJ1-2; perhaps TRBD1 as D (6 bases). The germline V gene has CDR1 LGHDT and CDR2 YNNKEL (reference sequence). This CDR3 has 18 amino acids. The V and J ends lost 0 bases and 8 bases respectively, with 25 bases between them. The CDR3 DNA follows: TGTGCCAGCAGCCAAGATTTCCGTGACAGGATGCTTAGAGGGGGCTACACCTTC. Translation: CASSQDFRDRMLRGGYTF.

This clone has just one count. The chain couples TRBV19 to TRBJ1-4; D not certain. V was pared by 5 bases and J by 0 bases, with 13 bases between. The length of the CDR3 is 16 residues. Germline V gene lookup returns CDR1 LNHDA and CDR2 SQIVND (reference sequence). The CDR3 region is CASSLLTVATNEKLFF. CDR3 bases: TGTGCCAGTAGTCTCCTCACAGTGGCAACTAATGAAAAACTGTTTTTT.

The genes are TRBV19 and TRBJ2-3; D is possibly TRBD1 (6 bases). V gave up 5 bases and J gave up 1 base, with 10 bases separating them. CDR3 length equals 14 residues. Germline V gene data show CDR1 as LNHDA and CDR2 as SQIVND (reference sequence). DNA of the CDR3: TGTGCCAGTAGTCAGGGGCTTGGCACAGATACGCAGTATTTT. This encodes CASSQGLGTDTQYF.

The rearrangement links TRBV11-3 to TRBJ2-3, with TRBD1 matching over 8 bases. The junction had 12 bases not matched to a gene; V was cut back by 3 bases and J by 4 bases. CDR1 SGHNT and CDR2 YENEEA come from the germline V gene. CDR3 length: 17 residues. The CDR3 nucleotides read TGTGCCAGCAGCTTCCGAGGGACAGGTTCGAGGGCAGATACGCAGTATTTT. This translates into CASSFRGTGSRADTQYF.

The chain couples TRBV2 to TRBJ2-5; D is ambiguous. The CDR3 runs 13 residues. Germline V gene sequence: CDR1 SNHLY, CDR2 FYNNEI. Trimming left V 3 bases short and J 4 bases short, with 9 bases between. CDR3 DNA: TGTGCCAGCAGTGAGGGCCCAGGAGAGACCCAGTACTTC. Translating gives CASSEGPGETQYF.

V is TRBV19 and J is TRBJ2-2; no firm D call. Germline V gene data show CDR1 as LNHDA and CDR2 as SQIVND (reference sequence). The CDR3 spans 16 residues. The germline V and J ends were trimmed by 6 bases and 0 bases, with 14 bases remaining between them. In DNA, the CDR3 is TGTGCCAGTAGGGCCCCGCGGAGCGCGAACACCGGGGAGCTGTTTTTT. Encoded protein: CASRAPRSANTGELFF.

The chain couples TRBV19 to TRBJ2-2; 7 nucleotides agree with TRBD1. CDR1 and CDR2 from the germline V gene are LNHDA and SQIVND (reference sequence). The junction had 8 bases not matched to a gene; V was cut back by 8 bases and J by 2 bases. The CDR3 is 15 amino acids. The CDR3, as DNA: TGTGCCAGTTGCGCCGGGACAGCAAACACCGGGGAGCTGTTTTTT. Its protein is CASCAGTANTGELFF.

The gene calls are TRBV18 and TRBJ1-5, with 7 bases matching TRBD1. Germline assignment: CDR1 KGHSH and CDR2 LQKENI. Germline trimming cut 4 bases from V and 4 bases from J; bases unmatched to any gene: 10. CDR3 length: 16 amino acids. The CDR3 region has the DNA TGTGCCAGCTCACTCACCCATGACAGGGAGAATCAGCCCCAGCATTTT. Protein sequence: CASSLTHDRENQPQHF.

The gene calls are TRBV5-4 and TRBJ2-7, with D perhaps TRBD1 (6 bases). Trimming took 5 bases from V and 2 from J, leaving 14 bases between them. This CDR3 is 14 amino acids long. Germline V gene data show CDR1 as SGHNT and CDR2 as YYREEE (reference sequence). The CDR3 protein is CASRIQGSPYEQYF. The CDR3 DNA follows: TGTGCCAGCAGGATTCAGGGGTCCCCCTACGAGCAGTACTTC.

The V and J genes are TRBV2 and TRBJ2-7, with 9 bases lining up with TRBD1. The V segment lost 7 bases and the J segment 1 base; nucleotides outside the gene matches: 5. CDR3 length: 14 amino acids. Germline V gene sequence: CDR1 SNHLY, CDR2 FYNNEI. CDR3 coding DNA: TGTGCCAGCACCTTCGGACAGGGGTCCTACGAGCAGTACTTC. Its protein product is CASTFGQGSYEQYF.

The chain is built from TRBV19 and TRBJ1-5, with a weak D call TRBD1 (5 bases). Trimming took off 7 bases at V and 5 bases at J, with 18 bases between the two ends. The V gene's germline CDR1 is LNHDA and CDR2 SQIVND (reference sequence). The CDR3 covers 15 residues. The CDR3 is CASNRIAGIDQPQHF. The CDR3 coding sequence is TGTGCCAGTAACCGTATTGCAGGGATAGATCAGCCCCAGCATTTT. Together with reference TRBV19 and TRBJ1-5, the CDR3 gives the full variable domain: DGGITQSPKYLFRKEGQNVTLSCEQNLNHDAMYWYRQDPGQGLRLIYYSQIVNDFQKGDIAEGYSVSREKKESFPLTVTSAQKNPTAFYLCASNRIAGIDQPQHFGDGTRLSIL.